This TCR beta chain originates from a study of human T cells and chemical hapten exposure. Turning to the study itself: Sensitization used 2% DPC on roughly 2 cm by roughly 2 cm upper inner arm skin. Study-level findings and limits: Those TCRs sitting above 1 in 1000 frequency stayed the same with DPC sensitization. Donors in the study had alopecia, meaning their immune response may differ from healthy people's.

Individual cDNA molecules had unique molecular identifiers attached to them by the library. TCRdb processed the RACE reads anew with MiXCR; each CDR3 protein has one entry. The sample has some 54,000 distinct CDR3 sequences, about 9.9% seen once; the top ten hold around 1.6%. The CDR3 length is 14 residues. Germline V gene lookup returns CDR1 SQVTM and CDR2 ANQGSEA. V lost 1 base, J lost 1 base, and 10 bases lay in between. Time point here: patch test 2, 6 weeks after DPC sensitization. As for treatment: therapeutic diphenylcyclopropenone sensitization with weekly scalp DPC. This clonotype appeared many times. Its cognate antigen is unknown.

The rearrangement links TRBV29-1 to TRBJ1-1; D is unresolved. The sequence was obtained from a woman in her forties or fifties with alopecia areata. Some clones in this sample may be carry-over from other donors' samples. The sample here was whole blood, taken in connection with sensitization to the hapten diphenylcyclopropenone (DPC). CDR3 region: CSVEGGPSNTEAFF. For the CDR3, the DNA is TGCAGCGTTGAAGGAGGGCCTTCGAACACTGAAGCTTTCTTT.